This T cell receptor beta chain was observed in a study of T cells in Graves' hyperthyroidism and ophthalmopathy. Amplification of TCR beta CDR3 regions was performed using RNA transcripts as template. The HTBI primer set served for first-round RT-PCR of the TCR CDR3. TCRdb redid the calling of the multiplex PCR reads with MiXCR, one entry per CDR3 protein. Of fewer than 700,000 distinct CDR3 sequences listed, more than 15% are singletons. This CDR3 region has 13 residues. V lost 3 bases and J lost 10, with 10 bases in between. Germline V gene data show CDR1 as SNHLY and CDR2 as FYNNEI. This clonotype was seen repeatedly, ten times or more. What it recognizes is unknown. Study-wide points: By a 13 V-J model, ophthalmopathy was set apart from stable hyperthyroidism. Blood samples included most of the expanded thyroid clonotypes exceeding 0.001.

The rearrangement links TRBV2 to TRBJ1-6; D perhaps matches TRBD1 (6 bases). Material for sequencing was blood. This TCR was recovered from a woman aged 18-29 years with Graves' ophthalmopathy. This CDR3 is CASSDRGESPLHF. The CDR3 DNA follows: TGTGCCAGCAGTGACAGGGGCGAATCACCCCTCCACTTT.